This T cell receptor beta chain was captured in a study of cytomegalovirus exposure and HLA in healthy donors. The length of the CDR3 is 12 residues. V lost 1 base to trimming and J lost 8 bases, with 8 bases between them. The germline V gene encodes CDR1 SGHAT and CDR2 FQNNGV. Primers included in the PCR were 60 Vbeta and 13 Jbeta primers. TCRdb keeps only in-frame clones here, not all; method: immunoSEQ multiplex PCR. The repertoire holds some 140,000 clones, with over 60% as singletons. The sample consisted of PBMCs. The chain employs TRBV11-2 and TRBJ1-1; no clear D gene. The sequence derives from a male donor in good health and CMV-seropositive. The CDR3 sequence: CASSLAITEAFF. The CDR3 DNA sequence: TGTGCCAGCAGCTTAGCAATAACAGAAGCTTTCTTT.